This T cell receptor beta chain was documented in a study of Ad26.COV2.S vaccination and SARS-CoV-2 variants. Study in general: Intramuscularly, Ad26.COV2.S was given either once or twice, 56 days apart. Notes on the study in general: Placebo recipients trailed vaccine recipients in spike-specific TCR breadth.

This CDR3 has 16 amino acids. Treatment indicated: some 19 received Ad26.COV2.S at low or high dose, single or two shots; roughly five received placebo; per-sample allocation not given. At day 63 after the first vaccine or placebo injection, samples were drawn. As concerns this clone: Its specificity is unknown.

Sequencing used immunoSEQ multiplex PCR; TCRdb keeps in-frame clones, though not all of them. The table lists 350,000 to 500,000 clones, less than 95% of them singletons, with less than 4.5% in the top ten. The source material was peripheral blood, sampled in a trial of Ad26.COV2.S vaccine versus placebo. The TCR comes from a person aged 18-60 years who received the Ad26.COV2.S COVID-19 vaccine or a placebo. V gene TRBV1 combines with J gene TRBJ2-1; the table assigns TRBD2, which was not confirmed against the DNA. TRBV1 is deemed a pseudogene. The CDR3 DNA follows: TGCACCAGCAGCCAAGAGGGCGGGAGGAGGTACAATGAGCAGTTCTTC. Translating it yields CTSSQEGGRRYNEQFF.